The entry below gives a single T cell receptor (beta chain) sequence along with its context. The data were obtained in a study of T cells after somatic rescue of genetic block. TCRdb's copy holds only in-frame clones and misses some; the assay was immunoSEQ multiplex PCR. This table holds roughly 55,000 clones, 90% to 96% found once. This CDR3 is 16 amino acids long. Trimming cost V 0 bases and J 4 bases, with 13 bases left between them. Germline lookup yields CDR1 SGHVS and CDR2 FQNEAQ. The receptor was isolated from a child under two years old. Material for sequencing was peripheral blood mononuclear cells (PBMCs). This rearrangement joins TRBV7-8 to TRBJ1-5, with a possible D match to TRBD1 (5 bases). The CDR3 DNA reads TGTGCCAGCAGCTTAGCGCGCAGGGACCTTAATCAGCCCCAGCATTTT. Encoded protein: CASSLARRDLNQPQHF. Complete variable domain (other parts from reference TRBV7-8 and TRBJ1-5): GAGVSQSPRYKVAKRGQDVALRCDPISGHVSLFWYQQALGQGPEFLTYFQNEAQLDKSGLPSDRFFAERPEGSVSTLKIQRTQQEDSAVYLCASSLARRDLNQPQHFGDGTRLSIL.